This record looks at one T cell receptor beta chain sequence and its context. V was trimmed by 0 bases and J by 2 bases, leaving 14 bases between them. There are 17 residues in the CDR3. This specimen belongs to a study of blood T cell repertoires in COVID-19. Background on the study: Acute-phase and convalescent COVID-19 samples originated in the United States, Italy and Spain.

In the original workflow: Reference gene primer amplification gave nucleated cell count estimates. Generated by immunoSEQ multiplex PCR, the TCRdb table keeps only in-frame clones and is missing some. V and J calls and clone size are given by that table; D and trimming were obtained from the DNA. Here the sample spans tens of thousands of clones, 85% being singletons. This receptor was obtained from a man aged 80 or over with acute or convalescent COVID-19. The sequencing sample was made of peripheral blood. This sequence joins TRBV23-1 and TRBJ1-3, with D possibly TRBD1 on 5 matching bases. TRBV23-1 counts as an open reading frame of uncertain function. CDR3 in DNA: TGCGCCAGCAGTCAATCAATTCGGAGGGACCCTGGAAACACCATATATTTT. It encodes CASSQSIRRDPGNTIYF.